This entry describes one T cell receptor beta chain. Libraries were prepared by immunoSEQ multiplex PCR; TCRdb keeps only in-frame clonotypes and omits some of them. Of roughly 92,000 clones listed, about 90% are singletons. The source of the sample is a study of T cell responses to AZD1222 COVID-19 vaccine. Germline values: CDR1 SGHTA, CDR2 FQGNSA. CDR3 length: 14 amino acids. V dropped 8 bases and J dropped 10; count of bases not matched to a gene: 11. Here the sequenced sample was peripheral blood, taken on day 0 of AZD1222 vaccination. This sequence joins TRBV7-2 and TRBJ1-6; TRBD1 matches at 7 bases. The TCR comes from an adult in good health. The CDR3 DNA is TGTGCCAGCGGAAGACAGGGAAACGAGTCACCCCTCCACTTT. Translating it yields CASGRQGNESPLHF.